This entry is about one TCR beta chain. Trimming took 1 base from V and 4 from J, leaving 14 bases between them. The CDR3 consists of 16 residues. Germline V gene lookup returns CDR1 MDHEN and CDR2 SYDVKM. This record comes from a study of blood T cell repertoires in COVID-19. Background on the study: The United States, Italy and Spain supplied acute and convalescent COVID-19 samples.

As originally analysed: Amplification with reference gene primers provided the estimates of nucleated cell counts. Measured with immunoSEQ multiplex PCR; TCRdb has only the in-frame clones, and not every one. That table supplies the V and J calls and clone size; D and trimming were determined from the DNA. In the table there are about 210,000 clones, 75% to 90% of which are singletons. The sequencing sample was made of peripheral blood. The genes are TRBV28 and TRBJ1-3, with TRBD1 as a possible D gene (5 bases). This TCR was recovered from a man aged 40-49 years with acute or convalescent COVID-19. In DNA form, the CDR3 reads TGTGCCAGCAGTTTATTCGGTGCGGGGCCCGGAAACACCATATATTTT. Translating it yields CASSLFGAGPGNTIYF.